These 18 T cell receptor beta chains originate from one sample sequenced in a study of identical twins. TCRdb reprocessed the 5' RACE reads with MiXCR, giving one entry per CDR3 protein. The sample gives more than 650,000 distinct CDR3 sequences, around 6.1% of which show up once; 1.5% to 2% is in the top ten. The sequencing input was naive T cells sorted from blood. Every receptor here comes from a man between 18 and 29 years old in good health.

This clonotype has a count of ten or more. The chain is built from TRBV6-2 or TRBV6-3 and TRBJ1-1, with D tentatively TRBD1 (5 bases). The germline CDR1 and CDR2 sequences are MNHEY and SVGEGT. Trimming cost V 0 bases and J 4 bases, with 12 bases left between them. The CDR3 runs 15 residues. For the CDR3, the DNA is TGTGCCAGCAGTTACTCGGGGGGGTCTGTCACTGAAGCTTTCTTT. Residues: CASSYSGGSVTEAFF.

On this clonotype itself: As the CDR3 is not closed by the conserved phenylalanine or tryptophan, this likely results from a read error. The chain carries TRBV12-3 or TRBV12-4 and TRBJ2-1; possibly TRBD2 for D (6 bases). Trimming removed 5 bases at V and 7 bases at J, with 12 bases between. The CDR3 sequence is 13 residues long. The CDR3 nucleotides are TGTGCCAGCAGTCGGACTAATGAGAATGAGCAGTTCTCC. Residues: CASSRTNENEQFS.

The chain combines TRBV2 with TRBJ2-5; D possibly corresponds to TRBD1 (5 bases). This CDR3 is built from 15 residues. Germline CDR1 is SNHLY and CDR2 is FYNNEI. Trimming cost V 5 bases and J 4 bases, with 17 bases left between them. DNA of the CDR3: TGTGCCAGCAGTTCAGGCTACAGGTTGACAGAGACCCAGTACTTC. As protein: CASSSGYRLTETQYF.

This clonotype was found many times. This chain joins TRBV21-1 and TRBJ2-3; the table gives TRBD2 as D, unverified against the DNA. TRBV21-1 corresponds to a pseudogene. This CDR3 is built from 18 residues. The CDR3 DNA reads as TGTGCCAGCAGCCACCCTCGAAGAGCTAGCGGGCGAGCAGATACGCAGTATTTT. Its translation is CASSHPRRASGRADTQYF.

Only a few counts were recorded for this clonotype. The chain is built from TRBV15 and TRBJ2-1; TRBD2 aligns across 7 bases. The V gene end was trimmed by 0 bases and the J gene end by 3 bases; junction bases not matched to a gene: 11. Germline CDR1 is LNHNV and CDR2 is YYDKDF (reference sequence). The CDR3 sequence is 18 residues long. In DNA form, the CDR3 reads TGTGCCACCAGCAGAGAATCCCCTAGCGGTGGGTTCTACAATGAGCAGTTCTTC. Residues: CATSRESPSGGFYNEQFF.

This clonotype has a handful of counts. In nucleotides, the CDR3 is TGCGCCAGCAGCTTGGAGAGGGGGGAACCCACAGATACGCAGTATTTT. This translates into CASSLERGEPTDTQYF. The chain recombines TRBV5-1 with TRBJ2-3, with D perhaps given as TRBD1 or TRBD2 (6 bases each). The CDR3 contains 16 residues. Trimming took off 0 bases at V and 2 bases at J, with 13 bases between the two ends. Germline-derived CDR1 and CDR2 are SGHRS and YFSETQ.

This clonotype came up a few times. The chain has TRBV11-3 and TRBJ2-5; possibly TRBD1 or TRBD2 for D (5 bases each). The CDR3 totals 17 residues. V lost 3 bases to trimming and J lost 5 bases, with 22 bases between them. In germline, CDR1 is SGHNT, CDR2 YENEEA. CDR3 in DNA: TGTGCCAGCAGCTTGAGCGGACGAAGGGGAGATGTGGAGACCCAGTACTTC. Protein sequence: CASSLSGRRGDVETQYF.

This clonotype has at least ten counts. This chain links TRBV29-1 with TRBJ2-2; 8 bases agree with TRBD2. V gave up 6 bases and J gave up 6 bases; unmatched junction bases: 6. The CDR3 runs 13 residues. CDR1 and CDR2 from the germline V gene are SQVTM and ANQGSEA. The DNA of the CDR3 is TGCAGCGTCACCGGGACTAGGCCCGGGGAGCTGTTTTTT. Protein product: CSVTGTRPGELFF.

Turning to this clonotype: This CDR3 is missing its conserved last phenylalanine or tryptophan, likely due to a read error. This chain connects TRBV20-1 to TRBJ1-4, with D perhaps matching TRBD1 (6 bases). Per the germline V gene, CDR1 is DFQATT and CDR2 is SNEGSKA (reference sequence). The CDR3 covers 14 residues. V lost 1 base to trimming and J lost 10 bases, with 16 bases between them. The CDR3 loop reads CSARGTDYIGKLFS. In DNA form, the CDR3 reads TGCAGTGCTAGAGGGACAGACTATATCGGAAAACTGTTTTCT.

This chain uses TRBV6-5 with TRBJ1-4, with D unresolved. This CDR3 region has 16 residues. V was trimmed by 0 bases and J by 7 bases, leaving 15 bases between them. Germline lookup yields CDR1 MNHEY and CDR2 SVGAGI. The CDR3 bases are TGTGCCAGCAGTTACTCAAGGGTGAAGAGGAGTGAAAAACTGTTTTTT. It specifies CASSYSRVKRSEKLFF.

This clonotype appeared many times. V and J are TRBV27 and TRBJ2-1; a possible D gene is TRBD2 (5 bases). The CDR3 is made up of 18 amino acids. The germline gives CDR1 MNHEY, CDR2 SMNVEV (reference sequence). V dropped 0 bases and J dropped 4 bases, with 19 bases sitting between them. CDR3 amino acids: CASSLSTGGRVAYNEQFF. CDR3 nucleotides: TGTGCCAGCAGTTTATCGACGGGCGGGCGGGTGGCGTACAATGAGCAGTTCTTC.

The table lists this clonotype with many counts. This chain joins TRBV5-1 and TRBJ2-1, with 8 bases fitting TRBD2. The J segment lost 6 bases and the V segment lost 9 bases, leaving 11 bases of the junction unmatched. The CDR3 length is 14 residues. Germline assignment: CDR1 SGHRS and CDR2 YFSETQ. The CDR3 sequence is CATGLAGPGNEQFF. The CDR3 nucleotides read TGCGCCACCGGATTAGCGGGACCCGGCAATGAGCAGTTCTTC.

The chain employs TRBV30 and TRBJ1-1, with D uncertain. The CDR3 consists of 15 residues. V shed 5 bases and J shed 0 bases, with 16 bases lying between them. Germline-derived CDR1 and CDR2 are GTSNPN and SVGIG (reference sequence). The CDR3 loop is CAWEVAGRMNTEAFF. Here the CDR3 DNA reads TGTGCCTGGGAAGTCGCAGGACGGATGAACACTGAAGCTTTCTTT.

This clonotype has at least ten counts. This rearrangement joins TRBV6-5 to TRBJ2-7; unclear D gene. The CDR3 length is 11 residues. Germline V gene sequence: CDR1 MNHEY, CDR2 SVGAGI. Trimming shortened V by 7 bases and J by 4 bases, and 8 bases separated the two germline ends. The CDR3 loop is CASNTPYEQYF. The DNA of the CDR3 is TGTGCCAGCAACACACCTTACGAGCAGTACTTC.

This clonotype occurred many times. This chain uses TRBV20-1 with TRBJ2-1, with 14 bases identical to TRBD2. Germline V lookup: CDR1 DFQATT, CDR2 SNEGSKA (reference sequence). Losses at the gene ends were 6 bases for V and 5 bases for J; bases not matched to a gene: 3. The CDR3 runs 14 residues. CDR3 amino acids: CSAGLAGVNNEQFF. CDR3 sequence (DNA): TGCAGTGCGGGACTAGCGGGAGTCAACAATGAGCAGTTCTTC.

Turning to this clonotype: A much larger clone sits a single nucleotide away, making a read error possible. This chain joins TRBV2 and TRBJ2-5, with unresolved D. Germline V gene lookup returns CDR1 SNHLY and CDR2 FYNNEI. The CDR3 contains 10 residues. The V and J ends lost 5 bases and 5 bases respectively, with 3 bases between them. CDR3: CASSWETQYF. The CDR3, as DNA: TGTGCCAGCAGTTGGGAGACCCAGTACTTC.

This clonotype has ten or more counts. The gene calls are TRBV5-1 and TRBJ2-2; tentatively, D is TRBD2 (5 bases). CDR1 is SGHRS, CDR2 YFSETQ, per germline. The V gene lost 4 bases and the J gene lost 4 bases, with 20 bases spanning the gap. This CDR3 is 17 amino acids long. The CDR3 is CASSRDLTRTSTGELFF. In DNA, the CDR3 is TGCGCCAGCAGCCGAGACCTCACTAGAACGAGCACCGGGGAGCTGTTTTTT. The variable domain in full, with the rest retrieved from reference TRBV5-1 and TRBJ2-2, is KAGVTQTPRYLIKTRGQQVTLSCSPISGHRSVSWYQQTPGQGLQFLFEYFSETQRNKGNFPGRFSGRQFSNSRSEMNVSTLELGDSALYLCASSRDLTRTSTGELFFGEGSRLTVL.

At least ten counts were recorded for this clonotype. V is TRBV29-1 and J is TRBJ2-1; 10 bases align to TRBD2. The V segment lost 4 bases and the J segment 5 bases; nucleotides outside the gene matches: 5. Germline V lookup: CDR1 SQVTM, CDR2 ANQGSEA. The CDR3 loop spans 14 amino acids. The CDR3, as DNA: TGCAGCGTTGCGTTGCTAGCGGGAGACAATGAGCAGTTCTTC. Translating gives CSVALLAGDNEQFF.